Sequencing of this TCR beta chain was carried out in a study of cytomegalovirus exposure and HLA in healthy donors. Study in general: A subsequent analysis stated that the 90 to 150 validation repertoires were run on the same platform as the roughly 670 first-cohort repertoires. Study-wide findings and caveats: There were 164 TCR beta chains listed as cytomegalovirus-associated. Testing in vitro showed a few CMV-associated chains specific for CMV antigens.

Germline CDR1 reads LGHNA; CDR2 reads YNFKEQ. The CDR3 totals 18 residues. V trimming: 1 base; J trimming: 7 bases; junction bases outside the gene matches: 13. This table comes from immunoSEQ multiplex PCR, and its TCRdb copy is limited to in-frame clones, with some not included. This table has about 150,000 clones, about 86% appearing once. Comments on this clone: Its antigen remains unknown.

These donors were members of the approximately 110-subject validation cohort, a group separate from the approximately 670-subject first cohort. This rearrangement joins TRBV4-2 to TRBJ1-4; 9 bases fit TRBD1. The receptor was isolated from a human donor in good health. The sequencing sample was made of PBMCs. CDR3 bases: TGTGCCAGCAGCCAAGGGACAGGGGAGCTTCTATTGAGTGAAAAACTGTTTTTT. Residues: CASSQGTGELLLSEKLFF.